This is a list of T cell receptor beta chains from one sample in a study of T cells in Graves' hyperthyroidism and ophthalmopathy. MiXCR, run by TCRdb on the multiplex PCR reads, gives a single entry per CDR3 protein. The top ten hold about 34% of the sample, which has about 640,000 distinct CDR3 sequences, around 20% seen once. Input material: blood. These receptors were taken from a man aged 30-40 years with Graves' ophthalmopathy. Each CDR3 is given with its conserved first and last residue. The D gene is left open where the match is weak. Some rows have no size entry. The others give once, few or many, or a class for an expanded clone.

CDR3 DNA: TGCGCCAGCAGCCCGGGACAGGGAGCGAATGAAAAACTGTTTTTT; CDR3 protein: CASSPGQGANEKLFF; J gene: TRBJ1-4; D gene: TRBD1; clone size: many; V gene: TRBV5-1; CDR3 length: 15
CDR3 DNA: TGTGCCAGCAGTCAACCGGGACAGGGGGGCGGCCCCTATAATTCACCCCTCCACTTT; CDR3 protein: CASSQPGQGGGPYNSPLHF; J gene: TRBJ1-6; D gene: TRBD1; clone size: NA; V gene: TRBV6-1; CDR3 length: 19
CDR3 DNA: TGCGCCAGCAGCCAAGATGGGACACTTAATCAGCCCCAGCATTTT; CDR3 protein: CASSQDGTLNQPQHF; J gene: TRBJ1-5; D gene: NA; clone size: NA; V gene: TRBV4-1; CDR3 length: 15
CDR3 DNA: TGCGCCAGCAGACGGGGACAGGAGTATGGCTACACCTTC; CDR3 protein: CASRRGQEYGYTF; J gene: TRBJ1-2; D gene: TRBD1; clone size: few; V gene: TRBV5-1; CDR3 length: 13
CDR3 DNA: TGTGCCAGCAGTTTAGGGACGAACAGTAATAGGTACTTC; CDR3 protein: CASSLGTNSNRYF; J gene: TRBJ2-5; D gene: NA; clone size: NA; V gene: TRBV12-3/TRBV12-4; CDR3 length: 13
CDR3 DNA: TGCAGCGTTGAAGATCGGCCGGGACACTATGGCTACACCTTC; CDR3 protein: CSVEDRPGHYGYTF; J gene: TRBJ1-2; D gene: NA; clone size: NA; V gene: TRBV29-1; CDR3 length: 14
CDR3 DNA: TGCAGTGCTACCCAGCGGGAGTGGGGCACAGATACGCAGTATTTT; CDR3 protein: CSATQREWGTDTQYF; J gene: TRBJ2-3; D gene: TRBD2; clone size: NA; V gene: TRBV20-1; CDR3 length: 15
CDR3 DNA: TGTGCCAACTTGGGGCTAGCGGGAGGGCCGGGGATCAATGAGCAGTTCTTC; CDR3 protein: CANLGLAGGPGINEQFF; J gene: TRBJ2-1; D gene: TRBD2; clone size: few; V gene: TRBV2; CDR3 length: 17
CDR3 DNA: TGTGCCAGCAGGGCGGGGGGCAGGGGAGCTGAGACCCAGTACTTC; CDR3 protein: CASRAGGRGAETQYF; J gene: TRBJ2-5; D gene: TRBD2; clone size: few; V gene: TRBV6-1; CDR3 length: 15
CDR3 DNA: TGTGCCAGCAGCCCGGACAGTACCCACAATGAGCAGTTCTTC; CDR3 protein: CASSPDSTHNEQFF; J gene: TRBJ2-1; D gene: NA; clone size: few; V gene: TRBV5-4; CDR3 length: 14
CDR3 DNA: TGTGCCAGCAGCGCGGCGGGGATGGAGACCCAGTACTTC; CDR3 protein: CASSAAGMETQYF; J gene: TRBJ2-5; D gene: NA; clone size: NA; V gene: TRBV5-6; CDR3 length: 13
CDR3 DNA: TGTGCCAGCAGTCCAGGAGGGTTTTGGACTGAAGCTTTCTTT; CDR3 protein: CASSPGGFWTEAFF; J gene: TRBJ1-1; D gene: NA; clone size: many; V gene: TRBV12-3/TRBV12-4; CDR3 length: 14
CDR3 DNA: TGTGCCACCCTTGGTCAGGGCTTGGGAGAGACCCAGTACTTC; CDR3 protein: CATLGQGLGETQYF; J gene: TRBJ2-5; D gene: NA; clone size: few; V gene: TRBV5-4; CDR3 length: 14
CDR3 DNA: TGTGCCTGGAGGGGCGCGGGGATCCCCCTCTCTGGGGCCAACGTCCTGACTTTC; CDR3 protein: CAWRGAGIPLSGANVLTF; J gene: TRBJ2-6; D gene: NA; clone size: few; V gene: TRBV30; CDR3 length: 18
CDR3 DNA: TGTGCCAGTAGTATGAGTCTAGCGGGATTCTACGAGCAGTACTTC; CDR3 protein: CASSMSLAGFYEQYF; J gene: TRBJ2-7; D gene: TRBD2; clone size: NA; V gene: TRBV19; CDR3 length: 15
CDR3 DNA: TGTGCCAGCAGCTTTTCGGGACTAGCGGCCCGGAGGGACGGGGAGCTGTTTTTT; CDR3 protein: CASSFSGLAARRDGELFF; J gene: TRBJ2-2; D gene: TRBD2; clone size: NA; V gene: TRBV7-2; CDR3 length: 18
CDR3 DNA: TGCAGTGCTATAGCTGACAGAGGGCCCTACGAGCAGTACTTC; CDR3 protein: CSAIADRGPYEQYF; J gene: TRBJ2-7; D gene: NA; clone size: NA; V gene: TRBV20-1; CDR3 length: 14
CDR3 DNA: TGCAGTGCTAGGCTAGCGGGAGGGTGGAACACCGGGGAGCTGTTTTTT; CDR3 protein: CSARLAGGWNTGELFF; J gene: TRBJ2-2; D gene: TRBD2; clone size: once; V gene: TRBV20-1; CDR3 length: 16
CDR3 DNA: TGTGCCAGCGAAAGACAGGGGGATACTGGGGCCAACGTCCTGACTTTC; CDR3 protein: CASERQGDTGANVLTF; J gene: TRBJ2-6; D gene: TRBD1; clone size: NA; V gene: TRBV13; CDR3 length: 16
CDR3 DNA: TGTGCCAGCAGTTACAACAGGGGGAACCAAGAGACCCAGTACTTC; CDR3 protein: CASSYNRGNQETQYF; J gene: TRBJ2-5; D gene: TRBD1; clone size: many; V gene: TRBV27; CDR3 length: 15
CDR3 DNA: TGTGCCAGCAGCGCACGAGAGGTGGGCAATCAGCCCCAGCATTTT; CDR3 protein: CASSAREVGNQPQHF; J gene: TRBJ1-5; D gene: NA; clone size: few; V gene: TRBV5-8; CDR3 length: 15
CDR3 DNA: TGTGCCACCAGTCGGGACAGGGCCGGTATTGACATTCAGTACTTC; CDR3 protein: CATSRDRAGIDIQYF; J gene: TRBJ2-4; D gene: TRBD1; clone size: NA; V gene: TRBV24-1; CDR3 length: 15